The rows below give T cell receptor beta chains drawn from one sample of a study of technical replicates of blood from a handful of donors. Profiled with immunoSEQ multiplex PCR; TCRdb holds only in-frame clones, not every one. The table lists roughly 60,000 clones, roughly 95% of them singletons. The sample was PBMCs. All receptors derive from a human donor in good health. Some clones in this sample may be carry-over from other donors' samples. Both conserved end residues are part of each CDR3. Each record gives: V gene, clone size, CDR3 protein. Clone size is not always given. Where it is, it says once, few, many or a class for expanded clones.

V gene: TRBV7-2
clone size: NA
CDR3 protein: CASSLGLAGGSYEQFF

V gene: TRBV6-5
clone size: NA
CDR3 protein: CASSSGQGAETQYF

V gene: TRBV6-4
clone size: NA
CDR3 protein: CASSERGGAGTDTQYF

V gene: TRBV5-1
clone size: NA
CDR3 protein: CASSLPWGGDTEAFF

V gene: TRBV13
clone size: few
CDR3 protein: CASSSVGGEGNNEQFF

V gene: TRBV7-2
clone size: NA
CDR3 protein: CASSFWTPNTEAFF

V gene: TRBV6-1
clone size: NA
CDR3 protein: CASSAGTGGATATGYTF

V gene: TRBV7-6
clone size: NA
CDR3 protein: CASSITENTEAFF

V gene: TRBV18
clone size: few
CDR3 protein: CASSLLRQDVPYGYTF

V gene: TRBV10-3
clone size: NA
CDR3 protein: CAISENVATFYGYTF

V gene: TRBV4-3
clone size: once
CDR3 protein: CASSQDQATVSYNEQFF

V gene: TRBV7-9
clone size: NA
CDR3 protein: CASSSTGGPYNEQFF

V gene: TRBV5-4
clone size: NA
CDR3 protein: CASRPGPAGEQYF

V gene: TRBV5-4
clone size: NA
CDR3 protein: CASSWSGASTDTQYF

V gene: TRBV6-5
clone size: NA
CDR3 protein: CASSYQGGQVGYGYTF

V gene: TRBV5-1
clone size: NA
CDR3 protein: CASSSGQGMNYGYTF

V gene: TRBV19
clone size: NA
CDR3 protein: CASSIRGLAKNIQYF

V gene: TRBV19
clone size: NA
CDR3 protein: CASSVGLAISYNEQFF

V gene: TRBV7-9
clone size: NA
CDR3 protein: CASSPSSTNTEAFF

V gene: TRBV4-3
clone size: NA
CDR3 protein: CASSQATGVSGYTF

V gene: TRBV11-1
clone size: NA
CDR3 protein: CASSLALQGAYEQYF

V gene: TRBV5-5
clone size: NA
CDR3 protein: CASSPRGGAGTNEKLFF

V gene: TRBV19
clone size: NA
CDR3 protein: CASSRGRGAGELFF

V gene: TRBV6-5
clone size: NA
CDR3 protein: CASRQGRYNSPLHF

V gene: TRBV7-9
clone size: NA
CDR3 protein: CASSSSGALETQYF

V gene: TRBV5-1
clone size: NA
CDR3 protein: CASSHPSPNTEAFF

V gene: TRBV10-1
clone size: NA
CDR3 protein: CATLGGVDTGELFF

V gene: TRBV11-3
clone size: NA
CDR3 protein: CASSSTRGEGYTF

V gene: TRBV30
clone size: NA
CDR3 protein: CAWNTGGNGNTIYF

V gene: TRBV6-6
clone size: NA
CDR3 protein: CASSYSRGEGGQPQHF

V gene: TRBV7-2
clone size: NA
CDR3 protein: CACHRDRGSEGYTF

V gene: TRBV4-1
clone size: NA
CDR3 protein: CASSRLGGETQYF

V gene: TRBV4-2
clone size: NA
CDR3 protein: CASSQGLLDDTDTQYF

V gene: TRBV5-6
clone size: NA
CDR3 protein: CASSSGVYGYTF

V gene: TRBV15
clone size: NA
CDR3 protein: CATSRLGTRNNEQFF

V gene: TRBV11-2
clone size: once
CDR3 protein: CASSLGRSSRSGANVLTF

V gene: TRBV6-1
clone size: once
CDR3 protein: CASRTGGTDTQYF

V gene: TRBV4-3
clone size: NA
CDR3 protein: CASSPTSGGAVDTQYF

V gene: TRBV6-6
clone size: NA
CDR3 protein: CASRPPGQGLYGYTF

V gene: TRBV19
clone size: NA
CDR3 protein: CASSVLETGLTKNIQYF

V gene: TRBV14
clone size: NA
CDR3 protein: CASSQGVYTEAFF

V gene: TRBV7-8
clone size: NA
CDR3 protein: CASSSRDYSYEQYF

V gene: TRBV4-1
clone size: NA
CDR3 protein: CASSQDSGRGTRNTEAFF

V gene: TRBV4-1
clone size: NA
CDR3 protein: CASSQAREGRTEQYF

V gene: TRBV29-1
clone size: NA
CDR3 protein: CSVVPADTQYF

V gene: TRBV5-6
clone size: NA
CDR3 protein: CASSGDTSTGELFF

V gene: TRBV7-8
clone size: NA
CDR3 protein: CASSSRQGKWNTEAFF

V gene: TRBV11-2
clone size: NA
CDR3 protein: CASSLTGDTQYF

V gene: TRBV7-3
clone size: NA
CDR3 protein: CASSPGQRGGGRSYNEQFF

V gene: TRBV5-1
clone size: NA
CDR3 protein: CASEDGGYYNEQFF

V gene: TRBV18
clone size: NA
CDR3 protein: CASSPGQGGTEAFF

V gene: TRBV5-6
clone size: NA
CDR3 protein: CASSLRTSGSTDTQYF

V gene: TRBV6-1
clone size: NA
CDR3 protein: CASSGTGNGRAYEQYF

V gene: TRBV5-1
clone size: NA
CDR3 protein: CASSLTGYQPQHF

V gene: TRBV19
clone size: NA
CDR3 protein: CASSIMGTGINSPLHF

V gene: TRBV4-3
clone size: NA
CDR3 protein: CASSPKMGVQPQHF

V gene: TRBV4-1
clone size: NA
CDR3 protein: CASRPGGAVSRQETQYF

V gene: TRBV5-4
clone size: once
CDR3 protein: CASSLGRGKGSPLHF

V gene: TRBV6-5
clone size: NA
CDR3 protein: CASRSGGQGSGELFF

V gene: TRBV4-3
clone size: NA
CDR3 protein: CASSQGWTGVYGYTF